In this sample, the clone carrying this T cell receptor beta chain turned up once. Its antigen is still unknown. Both 60 Vbeta primers and 13 Jbeta primers went into the PCR. Some clones are missing from TCRdb's copy, which holds only in-frame ones; the method was immunoSEQ multiplex PCR. Here the sample spans 100,000 or so clones, around 72% being singletons. Donors sampled were nominally healthy, though unrecorded immune exposures were likely. The data originate from a study of cytomegalovirus exposure and HLA in healthy donors. With 3 bases removed from V and 5 bases from J, the gap between germline ends came to 14 bases. Germline V CDR1 and CDR2: SGDLS, YYNGEE. This CDR3 has 14 amino acids. Study outcomes and limitations: Data from an earlier analysis indicated that most TCR beta V segments were productive either about 87% or about 30% of the time. On later analysis, the bulk of CMV-associated TCR beta chains appeared to be HLA-restricted.

The sample comprised PBMCs. The gene calls are TRBV9 and TRBJ1-1; unclear D gene. The TCR originated in a young man in good health and CMV-seronegative. The CDR3 DNA sequence: TGTGCCAGCAGCGCAGGACCGGGATTAACTGAAGCTTTCTTT. It encodes CASSAGPGLTEAFF.